The 29 T cell receptor beta chains in this list originate from one sample, sequenced in a study of cytomegalovirus exposure and HLA in healthy donors. The PCR ran on 60 Vbeta and 13 Jbeta primers. Method: immunoSEQ multiplex PCR; TCRdb's copy keeps in-frame clones and lacks some. The top ten hold around 13% of the sample, which has 100,000 to 150,000 clones, around 77% seen once. Sequenced input: PBMCs. These receptors were taken from a middle-aged woman in good health and CMV-seropositive.

This clone was seen a few times. The CDR3 protein is CASSHRYLEQYF. The CDR3 nucleotides are TGTGCCAGCAGCCACAGGTACCTCGAGCAGTACTTC. The chain recombines TRBV7-8 with TRBJ2-7; weak D call: TRBD1 (5 bases). Germline V CDR1 and CDR2: SGHVS, FQNEAQ. The germline V and J ends were trimmed by 5 bases and 6 bases, with 11 bases remaining between them. CDR3 length equals 12 residues.

The J gene is TRBJ2-2, the V gene TRBV19, with D possibly matching TRBD2 (6 bases). The germline CDR1 and CDR2 sequences are LNHDA and SQIVND (reference sequence). V was shortened by 2 bases and J by 5 bases, with 18 bases between the two germline ends. The CDR3 is made up of 17 amino acids. For the CDR3, the DNA is TGTGCCAGTAGTATACACCCAGTGGAGGGGCGGACCGGGGAGCTGTTTTTT. Translated: CASSIHPVEGRTGELFF.

The chain links TRBV21-1 to TRBJ2-7; the table's D call TRBD2 went unverified against the DNA. TRBV21-1 is a documented pseudogene. This CDR3 contains 16 residues. CDR3 coding DNA: TGTGCCAGCAGCAAACCGGGCGGGTACCTAAGGTACGAGCAGTACTTC. It is translated as CASSKPGGYLRYEQYF.

V is TRBV10-1 and J is TRBJ2-7; 9 bases are shared with TRBD1. The CDR3 consists of 14 residues. The junction had 5 bases not matched to a gene; V was cut back by 6 bases and J by 2 bases. The germline V gene has CDR1 WNHNN and CDR2 SYGVQD (reference sequence). The CDR3 DNA reads as TGCGCCAGCAGGGCCGGGACAGGGACCTACGAGCAGTACTTC. It yields the protein CASRAGTGTYEQYF.

Comment on this clone: Other DNA sequences in the sample encode the same CDR3. The chain links TRBV5-1 to TRBJ1-1; the match to TRBD1 covers 8 bases. The CDR3 length is 13 residues. CDR1 and CDR2 from the germline V gene are SGHRS and YFSETQ. J gave up 6 bases and V 0 bases, and 1 base lay outside the gene matches. Written as DNA, the CDR3 is TGCGCCAGCAGCTTGGGACAGGGGTCTGAAGCTTTCTTT. Its translation is CASSLGQGSEAFF.

The chain carries TRBV4-1 and TRBJ2-5; 11 positions agree with TRBD2. Germline-derived CDR1 and CDR2 are MGHRA and YSYEKL. This CDR3 contains 17 residues. The trim removed 1 base at V and 5 bases at J, leaving 9 bases unmatched. CDR3 nucleotide sequence: TGCGCCAGCAGCCAAGGGGATAGCGGGAGGGCCGGCGAGACCCAGTACTTC. As protein: CASSQGDSGRAGETQYF.

V is TRBV4-2 and J is TRBJ2-1, with TRBD2 matching over 15 bases. J gave up 7 bases and V 4 bases, and 2 bases lay outside the gene matches. In germline, CDR1 is LGHNA, CDR2 YNFKEQ. The CDR3 is 15 amino acids. CDR3 coding DNA: TGTGCCAGCAGCCGGACTAGCGGGAGGGAGAATGAGCAGTTCTTC. Residues: CASSRTSGRENEQFF.

The rearrangement uses TRBV9 and TRBJ2-1; 13 nucleotides line up with TRBD2. Looked up from germline, CDR1 is SGDLS and CDR2 is YYNGEE. The CDR3 runs 16 residues. The V gene end was trimmed by 4 bases and the J gene end by 8 bases; junction bases not matched to a gene: 9. CDR3 nucleotides: TGTGCCAGCAGCCCAAACAATGGACTAGCGGGAGATGAGCAGTTCTTC. The encoded protein is CASSPNNGLAGDEQFF.

This chain links TRBV2 with TRBJ1-2, with D possibly being TRBD1 (5 bases). Germline V gene lookup returns CDR1 SNHLY and CDR2 FYNNEI. This CDR3 spans 14 amino acids. The germline V and J ends were trimmed by 1 base and 4 bases, with 10 bases remaining between them. CDR3 nucleotide sequence: TGTGCCAGCAGTGAAGAGAGACAGTTCTATGGCTACACCTTC. As protein: CASSEERQFYGYTF.

The chain uses TRBV2 and TRBJ1-1; D call uncertain. The CDR3 contains 13 residues. CDR1 is SNHLY, CDR2 FYNNEI, per germline. V was shortened by 2 bases and J by 4 bases, with 8 bases between the two germline ends. CDR3 bases: TGTGCCAGCAGTGAAATGTCGGGCACTGAAGCTTTCTTT. The encoded protein is CASSEMSGTEAFF.

The chain joins TRBV2 to TRBJ2-1, with a possible D match to TRBD1 (5 bases). The germline CDR1 and CDR2 sequences are SNHLY and FYNNEI. Deletions cut 6 bases from V and 3 bases from J, with 9 bases between. The CDR3 is made up of 13 amino acids. Here the CDR3 DNA reads TGTGCCAGCAGCGTTGACAGCTACAATGAGCAGTTCTTC. Amino acid sequence: CASSVDSYNEQFF.

The V call is TRBV9, the J call TRBJ2-1; no clear D. This CDR3 has 13 residues. V was shortened by 0 bases and J by 4 bases, with 5 bases between the two germline ends. Germline CDR1 and CDR2: SGDLS and YYNGEE. CDR3 protein: CASSVEAYNEQFF. CDR3 DNA: TGTGCCAGCAGCGTAGAAGCGTACAATGAGCAGTTCTTC.

This chain uses TRBV4-2 with TRBJ2-7; D perhaps matches TRBD1 (6 bases). V lost 3 bases to trimming and J lost 2 bases, with 11 bases between them. The V gene's germline CDR1 is LGHNA and CDR2 YNFKEQ. The CDR3 contains 14 residues. In DNA form, the CDR3 reads TGTGCCAGCAGCCATAGGGGGTACACCTACGAGCAGTACTTC. This sequence encodes CASSHRGYTYEQYF.

The chain uses TRBV29-1 and TRBJ2-2; 10 bases are a match to TRBD2. The junction had 11 bases not matched to a gene; V was cut back by 6 bases and J by 7 bases. In germline, CDR1 is SQVTM, CDR2 ANQGSEA. CDR3 length: 15 amino acids. The DNA of the CDR3 is TGCAGCGTGAGTTCTCTAGCGGGAGTTGGCGGGGAGCTGTTTTTT. Protein: CSVSSLAGVGGELFF.

The rearrangement uses TRBV5-1 and TRBJ2-7; 8 positions agree with TRBD1. Germline V gives CDR1 SGHRS, CDR2 YFSETQ. V shed 4 bases, J shed 5 bases, and the junction held 8 bases outside the gene matches. The CDR3 covers 14 residues. Here the CDR3 reads CASSGTGDVDEQYF. CDR3 DNA: TGCGCCAGCAGCGGGACAGGAGACGTCGACGAGCAGTACTTC.

The chain carries TRBV28 and TRBJ2-7; 10 bases are shared with TRBD1. Trimming took 7 bases from V and 2 from J; bases not matched to a gene: 5. CDR1 MDHEN and CDR2 SYDVKM come from the germline V gene. The CDR3 has 14 residues. CDR3 DNA sequence: TGTGCCAGCATCCCCGGGACAGGGGCCTACGAGCAGTACTTC. This translates into CASIPGTGAYEQYF.

The J gene is TRBJ1-2, the V gene TRBV25-1; D unclear. Germline lookup yields CDR1 MGHDK and CDR2 SYGVNS. V shed 1 base and J shed 0 bases, with 15 bases lying between them. This CDR3 contains 17 residues. The CDR3 coding sequence is TGTGCCAGCAGTGAATCATTTCGCGGGTCGGCTAACTATGGCTACACCTTC. Translated, it gives CASSESFRGSANYGYTF.

CDR3 sequence: CASILSGSSNTEAFF. CDR3 nucleotides: TGTGCCAGCATTCTTTCAGGTTCATCGAACACTGAAGCTTTCTTT. V is TRBV6-1 and J is TRBJ1-1; D remains ambiguous. V was shortened by 7 bases and J by 1 base, with 16 bases between the two germline ends. The germline V gene encodes CDR1 MNHNS and CDR2 SASEGT. This CDR3 is 15 amino acids long.

The chain uses TRBV5-1 and TRBJ2-7; D gene ambiguous. Germline CDR1 is SGHRS and CDR2 is YFSETQ. The CDR3 extends over 14 amino acids. The V end was cut by 4 bases, the J end by 4 bases, with 15 bases between. CDR3 amino acids: CASSPGDVFYEQYF. Here the CDR3 DNA reads TGCGCCAGCAGCCCCGGAGATGTTTTTTACGAGCAGTACTTC.

The V call is TRBV18, the J call TRBJ2-2, with 10 bases lining up with TRBD2. Germline V gene data show CDR1 as KGHSH and CDR2 as LQKENI. The trim removed 4 bases at V and 3 bases at J, leaving 5 bases unmatched. The CDR3 is 16 residues long. DNA of the CDR3: TGTGCCAGCTCACGTCTAGCGGGAGCGGACACCGGGGAGCTGTTTTTT. This sequence encodes CASSRLAGADTGELFF.

A single count supports this clone. The J gene is TRBJ2-3, the V gene TRBV6-1, with D possibly being TRBD2 (6 bases). CDR1 and CDR2 from the germline V gene are MNHNS and SASEGT. Trimming shortened V by 4 bases and J by 1 base, and 18 bases separated the two germline ends. CDR3 size: 17 residues. Here the CDR3 reads CASSVRTGTVGTDTQYF. The CDR3 bases are TGTGCCAGCAGTGTGCGAACCGGGACTGTGGGCACAGATACGCAGTATTTT.

This clone was recorded a few times. The rearrangement links TRBV11-3 to TRBJ2-2, with 8 bases that match TRBD2. The germline gives CDR1 SGHNT, CDR2 YENEEA. After removal of 0 bases from V and 5 bases from J, the junction contained 11 bases not matched to a gene. The CDR3 is made up of 18 amino acids. Written as DNA, the CDR3 is TGTGCCAGCAGCTTAGAAAAAGGTGGAGCGGGAGTAACCGGGGAGCTGTTTTTT. Its translation is CASSLEKGGAGVTGELFF.

The chain has TRBV5-6 and TRBJ2-1, with 8 bases that match TRBD2. The CDR3 has 16 residues. Germline loops: CDR1 SGHDT, CDR2 YYEEEE. With V trimmed by 3 bases and J by 6 bases, 11 bases remained unmatched. The CDR3 DNA is TGTGCCAGCAGCTCCCTTAGCGGGACGCCCAGCAATGAGCAGTTCTTC. This translates into CASSSLSGTPSNEQFF.

The rearrangement joins TRBV15 to TRBJ2-7, with TRBD2 identical over 9 bases. The CDR3 loop spans 14 amino acids. Germline values: CDR1 LNHNV, CDR2 YYDKDF (reference sequence). V gave up 5 bases and J gave up 5 bases; unmatched junction bases: 7. The CDR3 is CATSDPGLAHEQYF. The CDR3 coding sequence is TGTGCCACCAGCGATCCGGGACTAGCCCACGAGCAGTACTTC.

The table lists this clone with a count of one. The chain employs TRBV30 and TRBJ2-5, with D hard to call. Trimming took 4 bases from V and 2 from J, leaving 5 bases between them. The CDR3 has 11 residues. Germline assignment: CDR1 GTSNPN and CDR2 SVGIG (reference sequence). The CDR3 coding sequence is TGTGCCTGGAACAGTCAAGAGACCCAGTACTTC. Translating it yields CAWNSQETQYF.

This chain connects TRBV19 to TRBJ2-3; no clear D gene. Germline CDR1 and CDR2: LNHDA and SQIVND (reference sequence). Trimming removed 6 bases from V and 0 bases from J, with 7 bases in between. The CDR3 is 13 amino acids. The CDR3 coding sequence is TGTGCCAGTAGAGCGACTAGCACAGATACGCAGTATTTT. This gives the protein CASRATSTDTQYF.

The rearrangement uses TRBV2 and TRBJ1-1; D is undetermined. CDR1 is SNHLY, CDR2 FYNNEI, per germline. V gave up 4 bases and J gave up 4 bases, with 10 bases separating them. The CDR3 length is 13 residues. CDR3 sequence reads: CASSGSGVTEAFF. The CDR3 DNA reads TGTGCCAGCAGTGGATCCGGGGTCACTGAAGCTTTCTTT.

CDR3 residues: CASSRGTAYEQYF. The DNA for the CDR3 is TGTGCCAGCAGCCGCGGGACAGCCTACGAGCAGTACTTC. J is TRBJ2-7 and V is TRBV5-4, with D possibly matching TRBD1 (7 bases). This CDR3 has 13 residues. Germline CDR1 and CDR2: SGHNT and YYREEE (reference sequence). With 4 bases removed from V and 2 bases from J, the gap between germline ends came to 10 bases.

The chain recombines TRBV7-3 with TRBJ1-2; 8 nucleotides match TRBD1. The V segment lost 4 bases and the J segment 8 bases; nucleotides outside the gene matches: 6. Per the germline V gene, CDR1 is SGHTA and CDR2 is FQGTGA. This CDR3 has 13 amino acids. CDR3 sequence: CASSSDRDQGYTF. CDR3 nucleotides: TGTGCCAGCAGCTCGGACAGGGACCAGGGCTACACCTTC.